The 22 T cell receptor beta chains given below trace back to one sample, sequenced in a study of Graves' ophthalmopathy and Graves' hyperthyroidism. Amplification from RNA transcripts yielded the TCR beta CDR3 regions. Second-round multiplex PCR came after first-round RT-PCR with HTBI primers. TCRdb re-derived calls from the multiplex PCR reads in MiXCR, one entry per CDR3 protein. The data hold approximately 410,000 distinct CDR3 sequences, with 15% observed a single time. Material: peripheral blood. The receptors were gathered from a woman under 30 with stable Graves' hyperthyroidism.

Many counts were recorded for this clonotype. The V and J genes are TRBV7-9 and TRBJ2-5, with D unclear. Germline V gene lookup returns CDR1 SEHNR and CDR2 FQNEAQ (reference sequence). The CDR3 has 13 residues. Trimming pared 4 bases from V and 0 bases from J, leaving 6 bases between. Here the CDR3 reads CASSSPNQETQYF. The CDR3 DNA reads TGTGCCAGCAGCTCCCCCAACCAAGAGACCCAGTACTTC.

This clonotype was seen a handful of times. The CDR3 region is CATQRGGTYEQYF. CDR3 bases: TGTGCCACCCAGAGGGGGGGGACGTACGAGCAGTACTTC. The rearrangement uses TRBV28 and TRBJ2-7; a weak D match, TRBD2 (7 bases). The germline V and J ends were trimmed by 10 bases and 4 bases, with 17 bases remaining between them. This CDR3 region has 13 residues. CDR1 is MDHEN, CDR2 SYDVKM, per germline. Full variable domain (remainder filled in from reference TRBV28 and TRBJ2-7): DVKVTQSSRYLVKRTGEKVFLECVQDMDHENMFWYRQDPGLGLRLIYFSYDVKMKEKGDIPEGYSVSREKKERFSLILESASTNQTSMYLCATQRGGTYEQYFGPGTRLTVT.

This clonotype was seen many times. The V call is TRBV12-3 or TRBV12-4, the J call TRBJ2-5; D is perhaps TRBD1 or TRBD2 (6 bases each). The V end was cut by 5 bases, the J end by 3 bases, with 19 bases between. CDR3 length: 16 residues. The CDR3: CASSPRGLAREETQYF. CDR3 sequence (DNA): TGTGCCAGCAGTCCCCGGGGGCTAGCACGGGAAGAGACCCAGTACTTC.

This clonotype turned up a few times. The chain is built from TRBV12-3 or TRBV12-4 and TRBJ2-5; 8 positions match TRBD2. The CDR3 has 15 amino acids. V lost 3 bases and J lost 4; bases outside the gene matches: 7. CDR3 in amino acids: CASSFAAGAGETQYF. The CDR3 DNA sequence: TGTGCCAGCAGTTTCGCAGCGGGGGCGGGAGAGACCCAGTACTTC.

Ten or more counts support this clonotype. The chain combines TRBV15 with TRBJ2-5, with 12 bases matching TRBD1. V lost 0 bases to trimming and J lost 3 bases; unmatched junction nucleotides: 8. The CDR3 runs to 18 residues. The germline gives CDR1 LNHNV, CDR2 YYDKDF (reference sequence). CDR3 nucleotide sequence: TGTGCCACCAGCAGAGATCTAGGGGACAGGGGGCCGAAAGAGACCCAGTACTTC. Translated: CATSRDLGDRGPKETQYF.

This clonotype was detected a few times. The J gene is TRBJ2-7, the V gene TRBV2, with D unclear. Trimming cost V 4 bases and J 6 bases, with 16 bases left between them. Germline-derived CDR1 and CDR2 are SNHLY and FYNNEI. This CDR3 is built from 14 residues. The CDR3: CASSGSQQSLEQYF. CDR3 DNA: TGTGCCAGCAGTGGCTCACAGCAGAGCCTCGAGCAGTACTTC. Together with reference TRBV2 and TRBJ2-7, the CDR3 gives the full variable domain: EPEVTQTPSHQVTQMGQEVILRCVPISNHLYFYWYRQILGQKVEFLVSFYNNEISEKSEIFDDQFSVERPDGSNFTLKIRSTKLEDSAMYFCASSGSQQSLEQYFGPGTRLTVT.

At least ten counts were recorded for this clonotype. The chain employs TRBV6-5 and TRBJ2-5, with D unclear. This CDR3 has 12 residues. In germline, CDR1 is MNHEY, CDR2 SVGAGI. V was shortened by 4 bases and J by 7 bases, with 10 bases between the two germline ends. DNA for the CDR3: TGTGCCAGCAGTTCCCCATTCGGGACCCAGTACTTC. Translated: CASSSPFGTQYF.

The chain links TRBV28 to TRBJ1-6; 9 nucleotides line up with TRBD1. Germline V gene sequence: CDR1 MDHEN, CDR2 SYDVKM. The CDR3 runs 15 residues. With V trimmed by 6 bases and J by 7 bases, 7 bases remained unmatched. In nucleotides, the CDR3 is TGTGCCAGCAGCCCCTTTGGACAGGGGAATTCACCCCTCCACTTT. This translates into CASSPFGQGNSPLHF.

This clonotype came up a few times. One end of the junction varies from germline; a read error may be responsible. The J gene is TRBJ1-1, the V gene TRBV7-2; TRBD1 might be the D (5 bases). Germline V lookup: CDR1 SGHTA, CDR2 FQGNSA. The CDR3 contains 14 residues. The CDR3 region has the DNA TGTGCCAGCAGCTTAGGGCGGGGGAACACTGAAGCTTGCTTT. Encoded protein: CASSLGRGNTEACF.

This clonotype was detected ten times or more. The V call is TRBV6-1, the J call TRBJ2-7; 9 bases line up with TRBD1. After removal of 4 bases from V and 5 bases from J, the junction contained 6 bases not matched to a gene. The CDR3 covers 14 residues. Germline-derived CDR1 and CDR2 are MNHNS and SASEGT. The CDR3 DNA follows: TGTGCCAGCAGTGTACAGGGGGCTGTCCACGAGCAGTACTTC. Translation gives CASSVQGAVHEQYF.

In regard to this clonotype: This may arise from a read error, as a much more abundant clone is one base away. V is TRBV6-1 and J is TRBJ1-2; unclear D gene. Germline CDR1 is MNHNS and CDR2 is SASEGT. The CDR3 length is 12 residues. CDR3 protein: CVIPPLEGGYTF. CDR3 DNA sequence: TGTGTCATCCCGCCCCTCGAGGGTGGCTACACCTTC.

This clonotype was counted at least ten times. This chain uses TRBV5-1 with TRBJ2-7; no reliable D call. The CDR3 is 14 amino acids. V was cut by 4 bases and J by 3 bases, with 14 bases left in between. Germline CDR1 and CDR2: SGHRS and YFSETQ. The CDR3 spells CASSTSRMDYEQYF. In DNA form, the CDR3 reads TGCGCCAGCAGCACAAGTCGGATGGACTACGAGCAGTACTTC.

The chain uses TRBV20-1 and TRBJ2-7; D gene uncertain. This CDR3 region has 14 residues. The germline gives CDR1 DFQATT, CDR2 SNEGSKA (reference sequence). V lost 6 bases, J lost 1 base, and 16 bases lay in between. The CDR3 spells CSAWFQAHSYEQYF. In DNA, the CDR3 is TGCAGTGCCTGGTTCCAGGCTCATTCCTACGAGCAGTACTTC.

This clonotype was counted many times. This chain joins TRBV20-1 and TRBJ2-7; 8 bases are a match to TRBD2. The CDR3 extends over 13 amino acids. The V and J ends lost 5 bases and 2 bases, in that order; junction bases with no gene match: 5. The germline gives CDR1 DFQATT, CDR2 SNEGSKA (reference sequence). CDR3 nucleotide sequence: TGCAGTGCTTCCCGGACTAGCCCCTACGAGCAGTACTTC. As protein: CSASRTSPYEQYF.

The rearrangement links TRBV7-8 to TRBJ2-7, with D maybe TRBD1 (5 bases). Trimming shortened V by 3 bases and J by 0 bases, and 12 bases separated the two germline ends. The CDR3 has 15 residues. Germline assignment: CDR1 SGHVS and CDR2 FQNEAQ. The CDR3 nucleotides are TGTGCCAGCAGCTTCACGGGCCAGGGCTCCTACGAGCAGTACTTC. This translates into CASSFTGQGSYEQYF.

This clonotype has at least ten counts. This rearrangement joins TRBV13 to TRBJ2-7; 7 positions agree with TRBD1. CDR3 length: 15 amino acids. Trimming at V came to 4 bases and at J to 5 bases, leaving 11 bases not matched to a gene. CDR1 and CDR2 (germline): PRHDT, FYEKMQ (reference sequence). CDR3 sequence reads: CASSSPWTGTHEQYF. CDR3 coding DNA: TGTGCCAGCAGCTCCCCCTGGACAGGAACCCACGAGCAGTACTTC.

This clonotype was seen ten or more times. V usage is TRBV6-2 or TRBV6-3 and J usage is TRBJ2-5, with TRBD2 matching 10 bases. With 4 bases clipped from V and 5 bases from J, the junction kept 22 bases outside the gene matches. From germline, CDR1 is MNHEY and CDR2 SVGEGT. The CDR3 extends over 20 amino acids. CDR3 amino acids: CASSSSPLTSGPPLGETQYF. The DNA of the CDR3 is TGTGCCAGCAGTTCCTCCCCTCTGACTAGCGGGCCACCGTTGGGGGAGACCCAGTACTTC.

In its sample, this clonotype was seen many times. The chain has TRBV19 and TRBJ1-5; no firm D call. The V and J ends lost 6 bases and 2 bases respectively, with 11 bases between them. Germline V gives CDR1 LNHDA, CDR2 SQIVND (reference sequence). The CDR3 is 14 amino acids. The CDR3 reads CASRREGRNQPQHF. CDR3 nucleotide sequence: TGTGCCAGTAGGAGGGAGGGCCGCAATCAGCCCCAGCATTTT.

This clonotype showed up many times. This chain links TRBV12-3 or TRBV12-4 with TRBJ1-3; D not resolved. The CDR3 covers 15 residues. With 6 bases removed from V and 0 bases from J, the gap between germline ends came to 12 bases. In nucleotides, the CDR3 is TGTGCCAGCAGCATTAAGGGCCACTCTGGAAACACCATATATTTT. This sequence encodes CASSIKGHSGNTIYF.

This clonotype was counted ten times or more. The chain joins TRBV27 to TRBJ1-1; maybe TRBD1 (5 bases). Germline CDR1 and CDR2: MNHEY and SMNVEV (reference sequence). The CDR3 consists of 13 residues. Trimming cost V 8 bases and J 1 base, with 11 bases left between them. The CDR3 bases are TGTGCCAGCTGTTCAGGGTGGAACACTGAAGCTTTCTTT. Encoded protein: CASCSGWNTEAFF.

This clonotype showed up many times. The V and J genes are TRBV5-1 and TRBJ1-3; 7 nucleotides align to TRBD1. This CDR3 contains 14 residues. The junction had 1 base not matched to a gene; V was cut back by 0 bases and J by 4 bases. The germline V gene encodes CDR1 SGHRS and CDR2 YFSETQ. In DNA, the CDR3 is TGCGCCAGCAGCTTGGAAGGGGGCGGAAACACCATATATTTT. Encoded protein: CASSLEGGGNTIYF.

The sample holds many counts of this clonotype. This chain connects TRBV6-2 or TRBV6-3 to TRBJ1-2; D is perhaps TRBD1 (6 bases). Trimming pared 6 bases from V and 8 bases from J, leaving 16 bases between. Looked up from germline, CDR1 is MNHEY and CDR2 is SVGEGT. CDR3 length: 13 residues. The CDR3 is CASRGVGTSGYTF. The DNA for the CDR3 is TGTGCCAGCAGGGGCGTTGGGACATCAGGCTACACCTTC.